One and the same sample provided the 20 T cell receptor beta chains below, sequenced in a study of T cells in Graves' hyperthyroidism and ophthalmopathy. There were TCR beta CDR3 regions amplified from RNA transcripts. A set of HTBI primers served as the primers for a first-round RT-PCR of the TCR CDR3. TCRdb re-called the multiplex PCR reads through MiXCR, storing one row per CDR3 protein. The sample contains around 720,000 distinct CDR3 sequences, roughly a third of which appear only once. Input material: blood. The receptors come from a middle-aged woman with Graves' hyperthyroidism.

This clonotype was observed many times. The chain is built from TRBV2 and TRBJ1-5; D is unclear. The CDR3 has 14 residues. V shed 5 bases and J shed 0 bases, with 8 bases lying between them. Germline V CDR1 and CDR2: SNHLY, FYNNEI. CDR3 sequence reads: CASSLEVSNQPQHF. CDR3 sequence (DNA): TGTGCCAGCAGTTTAGAGGTTAGCAATCAGCCCCAGCATTTT.

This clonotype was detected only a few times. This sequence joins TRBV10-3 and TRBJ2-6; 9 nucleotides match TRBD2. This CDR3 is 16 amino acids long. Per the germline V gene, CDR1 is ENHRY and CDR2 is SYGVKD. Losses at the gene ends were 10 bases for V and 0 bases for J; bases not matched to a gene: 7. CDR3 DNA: TGTGCCAGCACCCCTAGCGGGGTCTCTGGGGCCAACGTCCTGACTTTC. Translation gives CASTPSGVSGANVLTF.

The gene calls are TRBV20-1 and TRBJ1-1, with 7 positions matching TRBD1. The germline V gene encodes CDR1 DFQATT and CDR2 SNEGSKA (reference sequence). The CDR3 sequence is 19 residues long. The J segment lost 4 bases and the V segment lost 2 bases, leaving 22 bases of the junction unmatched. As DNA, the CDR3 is TGCAGTGCTAGACCATGGGGCAAGAGGGACAGCGACGCCGTCACTGAAGCTTTCTTT. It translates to CSARPWGKRDSDAVTEAFF.

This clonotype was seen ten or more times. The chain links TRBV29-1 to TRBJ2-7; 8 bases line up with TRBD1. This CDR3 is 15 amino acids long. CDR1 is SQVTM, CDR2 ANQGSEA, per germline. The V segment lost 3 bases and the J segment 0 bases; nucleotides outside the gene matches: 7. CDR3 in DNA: TGCAGCGTTGAGGAGGGACAGGAGCTCTCCTACGAGCAGTACTTC. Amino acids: CSVEEGQELSYEQYF.

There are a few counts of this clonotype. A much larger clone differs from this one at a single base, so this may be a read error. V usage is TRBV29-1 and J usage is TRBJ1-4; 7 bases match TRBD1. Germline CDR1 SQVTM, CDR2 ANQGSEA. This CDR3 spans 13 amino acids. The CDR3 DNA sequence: TGCAGCGTCTCCGGGACAGTAAGAGAAAAACTGCTTTTT. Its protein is CSVSGTVREKLLF. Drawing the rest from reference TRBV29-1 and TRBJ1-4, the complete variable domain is SAVISQKPSRDICQRGTSLTIQCQVDSQVTMMFWYRQQPGQSLTLIATANQGSEATYESGFVIDKFPISRPNLTFSTLTVSNMSPEDSSIYLCSVSGTVREKLLFGSGTQLSVL.

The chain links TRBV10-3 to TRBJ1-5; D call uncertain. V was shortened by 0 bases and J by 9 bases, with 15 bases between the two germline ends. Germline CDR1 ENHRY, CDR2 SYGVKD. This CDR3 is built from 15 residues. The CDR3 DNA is TGTGCCATCAGTGAGTCGGCGGGCACTCACGGGCCCCAGCATTTT. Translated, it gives CAISESAGTHGPQHF.

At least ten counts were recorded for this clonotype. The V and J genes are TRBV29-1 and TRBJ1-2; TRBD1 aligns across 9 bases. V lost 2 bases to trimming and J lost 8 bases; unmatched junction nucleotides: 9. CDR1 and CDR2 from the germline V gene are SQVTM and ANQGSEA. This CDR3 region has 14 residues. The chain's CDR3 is CSVEIKTGTGGYTF. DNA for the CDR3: TGCAGCGTTGAAATTAAGACCGGGACAGGGGGCTACACCTTC.

The CDR3 DNA reads as TGCAGTGCTAGGAGACTTGGGTATGAAAAACTGTTTTTT. Encoded protein: CSARRLGYEKLFF. The J gene is TRBJ1-4, the V gene TRBV20-1, with D unclear. V lost 3 bases and J lost 6, with 11 bases in between. This CDR3 region has 13 residues. The germline V gene encodes CDR1 DFQATT and CDR2 SNEGSKA (reference sequence).

For the CDR3, the DNA is TGTGCCAGCAGCTCCGGGACAGGGGGCGCATTACCCCTCCACTTT. Translation: CASSSGTGGALPLHF. J is TRBJ1-6 and V is TRBV7-3, with 12 bases matching TRBD1. The CDR3 extends over 15 amino acids. V lost 4 bases and J lost 12; bases outside the gene matches: 7. Germline values: CDR1 SGHTA, CDR2 FQGTGA.

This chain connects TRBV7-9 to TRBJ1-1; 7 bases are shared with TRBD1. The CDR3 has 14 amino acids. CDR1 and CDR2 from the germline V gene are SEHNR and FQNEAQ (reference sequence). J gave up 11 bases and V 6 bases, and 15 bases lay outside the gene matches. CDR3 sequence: CASSSSQGRRAAFF. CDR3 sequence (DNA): TGTGCCAGCAGTTCATCACAGGGGCGAAGGGCGGCTTTCTTT.

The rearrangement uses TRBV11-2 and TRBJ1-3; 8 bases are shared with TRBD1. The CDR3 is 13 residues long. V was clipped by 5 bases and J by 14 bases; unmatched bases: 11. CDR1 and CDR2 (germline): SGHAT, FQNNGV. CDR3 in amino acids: CASSLQQGDVLYF. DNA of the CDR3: TGTGCCAGCAGCCTTCAACAGGGGGACGTGTTATATTTT.

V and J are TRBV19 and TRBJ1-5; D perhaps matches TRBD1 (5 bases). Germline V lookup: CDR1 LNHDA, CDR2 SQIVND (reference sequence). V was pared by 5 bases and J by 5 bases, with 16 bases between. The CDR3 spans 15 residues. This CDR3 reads CASSSRGRRDQPQHF. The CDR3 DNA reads TGTGCCAGTAGTTCCCGGGGCCGACGGGATCAGCCCCAGCATTTT. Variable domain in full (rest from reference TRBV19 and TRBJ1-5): DGGITQSPKYLFRKEGQNVTLSCEQNLNHDAMYWYRQDPGQGLRLIYYSQIVNDFQKGDIAEGYSVSREKKESFPLTVTSAQKNPTAFYLCASSSRGRRDQPQHFGDGTRLSIL.

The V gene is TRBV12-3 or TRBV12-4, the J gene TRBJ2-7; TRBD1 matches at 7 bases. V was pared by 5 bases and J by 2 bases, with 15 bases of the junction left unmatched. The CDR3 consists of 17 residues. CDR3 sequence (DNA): TGTGCCAGCAGTCCGGAACGAATGGGACAGACACCCTACGAGCAGTACTTC. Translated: CASSPERMGQTPYEQYF.

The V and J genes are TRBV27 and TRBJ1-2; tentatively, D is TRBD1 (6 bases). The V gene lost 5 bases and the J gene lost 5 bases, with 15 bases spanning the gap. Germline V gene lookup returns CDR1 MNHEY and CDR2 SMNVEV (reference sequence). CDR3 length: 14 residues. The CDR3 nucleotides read TGTGCCAGCAGTGGATCATTAGGGGGGTATGGCTACACCTTC. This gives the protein CASSGSLGGYGYTF.

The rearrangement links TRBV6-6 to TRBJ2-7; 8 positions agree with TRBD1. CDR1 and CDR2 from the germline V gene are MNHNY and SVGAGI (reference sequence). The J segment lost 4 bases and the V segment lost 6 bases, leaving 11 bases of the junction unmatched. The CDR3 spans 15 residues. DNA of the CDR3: TGTGCCAGCAGAACCCTCAGGGGGCGTTTGTACGAGCAGTACTTC. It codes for CASRTLRGRLYEQYF.

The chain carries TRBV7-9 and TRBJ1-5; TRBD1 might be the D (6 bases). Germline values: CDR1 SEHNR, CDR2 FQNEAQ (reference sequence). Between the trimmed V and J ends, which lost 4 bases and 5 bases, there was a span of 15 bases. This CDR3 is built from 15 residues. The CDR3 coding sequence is TGTGCCAGCAGCTCGGCCGACAGGTATTATCAGCCCCAGCATTTT. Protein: CASSSADRYYQPQHF. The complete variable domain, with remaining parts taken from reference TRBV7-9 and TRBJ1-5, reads DTGVSQNPRHKITKRGQNVTFRCDPISEHNRLYWYRQTLGQGPEFLTYFQNEAQLEKSRLLSDRFSAERPKGSFSTLEIQRTEQGDSAMYLCASSSADRYYQPQHFGDGTRLSIL.

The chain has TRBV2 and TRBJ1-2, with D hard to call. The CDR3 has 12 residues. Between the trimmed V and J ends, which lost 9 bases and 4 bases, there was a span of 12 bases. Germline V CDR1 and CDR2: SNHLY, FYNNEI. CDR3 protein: CASGGSRYGYTF. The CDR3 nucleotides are TGTGCCAGTGGAGGGTCCCGCTATGGCTACACCTTC.

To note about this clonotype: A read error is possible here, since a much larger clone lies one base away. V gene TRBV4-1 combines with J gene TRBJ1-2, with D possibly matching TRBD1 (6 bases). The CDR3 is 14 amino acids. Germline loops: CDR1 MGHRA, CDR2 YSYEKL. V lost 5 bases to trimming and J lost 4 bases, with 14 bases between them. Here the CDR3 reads CASSRTARIYGYTF. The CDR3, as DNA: TGCGCCAGCAGCAGGACAGCGAGAATCTATGGCTACACCTTC.

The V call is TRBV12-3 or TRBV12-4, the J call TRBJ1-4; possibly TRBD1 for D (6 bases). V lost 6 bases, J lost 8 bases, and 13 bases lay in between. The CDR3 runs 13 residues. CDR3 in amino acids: CASSHGGGEKLFF. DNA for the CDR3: TGTGCCAGCAGCCACGGGGGGGGCGAAAAACTGTTTTTT.

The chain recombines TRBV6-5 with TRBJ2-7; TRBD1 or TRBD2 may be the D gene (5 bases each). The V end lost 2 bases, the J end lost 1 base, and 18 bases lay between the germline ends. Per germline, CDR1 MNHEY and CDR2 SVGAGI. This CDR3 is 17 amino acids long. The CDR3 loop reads CASSYGRGPRRSYEQYF. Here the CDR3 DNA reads TGTGCCAGCAGTTACGGCCGGGGACCCAGGAGGTCCTACGAGCAGTACTTC.